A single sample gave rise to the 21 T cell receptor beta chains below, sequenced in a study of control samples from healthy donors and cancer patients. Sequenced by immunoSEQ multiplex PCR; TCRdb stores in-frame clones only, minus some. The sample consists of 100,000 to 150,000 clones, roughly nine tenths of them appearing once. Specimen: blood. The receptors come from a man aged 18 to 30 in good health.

CDR3 DNA sequence: TGCGCCAGCAGTCGGACTAGCGGGAACCCGGCCCCCTACAATGAGCAGTTCTTC. It codes for CASSRTSGNPAPYNEQFF. The V call is TRBV10-2, the J call TRBJ2-1, with 12 bases fitting TRBD2. Germline V gene data show CDR1 as WSHSY and CDR2 as SAAADI. V lost 5 bases to trimming and J lost 2 bases; unmatched junction nucleotides: 10. This CDR3 spans 18 amino acids.

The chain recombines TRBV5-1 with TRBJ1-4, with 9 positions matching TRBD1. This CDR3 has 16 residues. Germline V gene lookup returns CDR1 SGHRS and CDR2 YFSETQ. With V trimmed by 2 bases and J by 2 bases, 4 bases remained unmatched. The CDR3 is CASSLQGAATNEKLFF. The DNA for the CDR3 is TGCGCCAGCAGCTTACAGGGGGCGGCGACTAATGAAAAACTGTTTTTT.

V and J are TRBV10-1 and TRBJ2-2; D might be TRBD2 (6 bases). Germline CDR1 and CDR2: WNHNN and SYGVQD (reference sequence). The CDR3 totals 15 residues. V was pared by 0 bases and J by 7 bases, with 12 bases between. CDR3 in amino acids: CASSESRLEGGELFF. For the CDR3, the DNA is TGCGCCAGCAGTGAGTCGCGGTTGGAGGGCGGGGAGCTGTTTTTT.

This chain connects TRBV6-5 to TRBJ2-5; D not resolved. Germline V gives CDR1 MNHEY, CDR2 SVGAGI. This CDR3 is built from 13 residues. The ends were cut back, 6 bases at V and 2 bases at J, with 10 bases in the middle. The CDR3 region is CASSYARQETQYF. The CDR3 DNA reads TGTGCCAGCAGCTACGCACGACAAGAGACCCAGTACTTC.

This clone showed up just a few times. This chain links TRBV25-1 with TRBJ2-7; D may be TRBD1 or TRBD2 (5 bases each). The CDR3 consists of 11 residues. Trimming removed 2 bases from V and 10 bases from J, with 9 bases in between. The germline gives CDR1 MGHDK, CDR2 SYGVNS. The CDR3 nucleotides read TGTGCCAGCAGTGAAAGGGACCTTCAGTACTTC. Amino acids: CASSERDLQYF.

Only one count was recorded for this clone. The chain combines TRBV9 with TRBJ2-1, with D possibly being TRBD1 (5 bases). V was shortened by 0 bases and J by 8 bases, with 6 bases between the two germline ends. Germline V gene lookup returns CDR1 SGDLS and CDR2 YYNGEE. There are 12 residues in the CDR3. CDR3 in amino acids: CASSVVGDEQFF. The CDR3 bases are TGTGCCAGCAGCGTAGTAGGGGATGAGCAGTTCTTC. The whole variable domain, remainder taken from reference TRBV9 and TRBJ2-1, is DSGVTQTPKHLITATGQRVTLRCSPRSGDLSVYWYQQSLDQGLQFLIQYYNGEERAKGNILERFSAQQFPDLHSELNLSSLELGDSALYFCASSVVGDEQFFGPGTRLTVL.

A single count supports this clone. For the CDR3, the DNA is TGTGCCAGCAGTAGCGGGAGTGGGTACGAGCAGTACTTC. Translated, it gives CASSSGSGYEQYF. The chain joins TRBV7-3 to TRBJ2-7, with 9 bases aligning to TRBD2. Unmatched junction bases numbered 4, after V lost 6 bases and J lost 4 bases. The CDR3 is made up of 13 amino acids. The germline gives CDR1 SGHTA, CDR2 FQGTGA.

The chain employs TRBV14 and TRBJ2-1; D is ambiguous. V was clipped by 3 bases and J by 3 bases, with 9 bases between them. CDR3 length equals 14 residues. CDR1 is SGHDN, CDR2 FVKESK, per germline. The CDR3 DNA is TGTGCCAGCAGCCACCGAGTTGGCTACAATGAGCAGTTCTTC. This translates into CASSHRVGYNEQFF. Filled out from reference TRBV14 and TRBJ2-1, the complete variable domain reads EAGVTQFPSHSVIEKGQTVTLRCDPISGHDNLYWYRRVMGKEIKFLLHFVKESKQDESGMPNNRFLAERTGGTYSTLKVQPAELEDSGVYFCASSHRVGYNEQFFGPGTRLTVL.

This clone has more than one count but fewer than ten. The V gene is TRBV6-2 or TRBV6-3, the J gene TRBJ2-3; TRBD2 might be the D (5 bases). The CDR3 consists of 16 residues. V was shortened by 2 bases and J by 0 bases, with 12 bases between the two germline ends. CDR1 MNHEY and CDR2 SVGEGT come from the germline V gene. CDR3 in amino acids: CASSYPLGSSTDTQYF. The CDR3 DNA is TGTGCCAGCAGTTACCCACTAGGTTCTAGCACAGATACGCAGTATTTT.

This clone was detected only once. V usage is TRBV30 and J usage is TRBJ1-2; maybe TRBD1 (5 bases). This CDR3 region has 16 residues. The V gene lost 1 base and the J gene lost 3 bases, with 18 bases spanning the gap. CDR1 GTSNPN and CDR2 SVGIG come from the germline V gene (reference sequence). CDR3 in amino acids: CAWSALPLVRDYGYTF. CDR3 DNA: TGTGCCTGGAGTGCCCTACCCCTTGTCAGGGACTATGGCTACACCTTC.

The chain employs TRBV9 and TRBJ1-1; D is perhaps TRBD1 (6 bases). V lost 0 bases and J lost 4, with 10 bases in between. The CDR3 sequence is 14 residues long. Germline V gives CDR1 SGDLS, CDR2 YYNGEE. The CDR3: CASSVEGQSTEAFF. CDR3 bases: TGTGCCAGCAGCGTAGAGGGACAAAGCACTGAAGCTTTCTTT. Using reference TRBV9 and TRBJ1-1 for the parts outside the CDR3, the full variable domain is DSGVTQTPKHLITATGQRVTLRCSPRSGDLSVYWYQQSLDQGLQFLIQYYNGEERAKGNILERFSAQQFPDLHSELNLSSLELGDSALYFCASSVEGQSTEAFFGQGTRLTVV.

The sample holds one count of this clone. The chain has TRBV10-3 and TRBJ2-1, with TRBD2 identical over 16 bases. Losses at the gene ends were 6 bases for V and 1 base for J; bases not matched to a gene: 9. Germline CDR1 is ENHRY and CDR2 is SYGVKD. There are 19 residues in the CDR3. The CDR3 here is CAISRGTSGRAGSYNEQFF. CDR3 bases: TGTGCCATCAGCCGCGGGACTAGCGGGAGGGCCGGGTCCTACAATGAGCAGTTCTTC.

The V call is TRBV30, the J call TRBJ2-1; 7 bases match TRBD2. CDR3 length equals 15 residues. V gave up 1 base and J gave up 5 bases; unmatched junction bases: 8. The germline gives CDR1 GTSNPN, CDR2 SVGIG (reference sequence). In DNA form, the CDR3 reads TGTGCCTGGAGTGACGGCGGGAGCTTAAACAATGAGCAGTTCTTC. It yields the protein CAWSDGGSLNNEQFF.

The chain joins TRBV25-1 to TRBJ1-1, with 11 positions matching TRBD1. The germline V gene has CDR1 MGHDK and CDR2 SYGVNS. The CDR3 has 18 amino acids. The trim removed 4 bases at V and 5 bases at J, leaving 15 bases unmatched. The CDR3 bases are TGTGCCAGCAGTGCCTCTCGGACAGGGGGCCTCTGGATGACTGAAGCTTTCTTT. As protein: CASSASRTGGLWMTEAFF.

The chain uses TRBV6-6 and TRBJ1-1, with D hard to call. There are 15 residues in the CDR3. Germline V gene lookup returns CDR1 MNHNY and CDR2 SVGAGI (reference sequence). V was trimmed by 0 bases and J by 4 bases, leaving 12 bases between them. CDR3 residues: CASSYSGLEITEAFF. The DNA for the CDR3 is TGTGCCAGCAGTTACTCTGGGTTGGAAATCACTGAAGCTTTCTTT.

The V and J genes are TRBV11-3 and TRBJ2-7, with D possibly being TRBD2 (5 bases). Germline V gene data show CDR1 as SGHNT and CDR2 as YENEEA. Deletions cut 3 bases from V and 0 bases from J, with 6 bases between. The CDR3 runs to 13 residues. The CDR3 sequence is CASSLDFSYEQYF. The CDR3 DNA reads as TGTGCCAGCAGCTTGGACTTCTCCTACGAGCAGTACTTC.

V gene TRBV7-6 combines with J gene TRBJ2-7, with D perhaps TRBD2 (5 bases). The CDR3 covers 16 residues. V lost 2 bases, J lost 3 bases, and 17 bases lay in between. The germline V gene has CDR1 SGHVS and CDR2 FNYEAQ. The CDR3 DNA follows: TGTGCCAGCAGCTTAACTTCGGGTGTTGGAGGCTACGAGCAGTACTTC. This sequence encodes CASSLTSGVGGYEQYF. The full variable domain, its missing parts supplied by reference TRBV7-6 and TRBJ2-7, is GAGVSQSPRYKVTKRGQDVALRCDPISGHVSLYWYRQALGQGPEFLTYFNYEAQQDKSGLPNDRFSAERPEGSISTLTIQRTEQRDSAMYRCASSLTSGVGGYEQYFGPGTRLTVT.

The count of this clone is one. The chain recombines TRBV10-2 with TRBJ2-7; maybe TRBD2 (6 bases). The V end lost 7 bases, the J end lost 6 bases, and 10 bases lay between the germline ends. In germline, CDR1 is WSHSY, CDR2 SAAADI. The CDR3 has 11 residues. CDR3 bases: TGCGCCAGCACGGCGGGACGCGAGCAGTACTTC. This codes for CASTAGREQYF.

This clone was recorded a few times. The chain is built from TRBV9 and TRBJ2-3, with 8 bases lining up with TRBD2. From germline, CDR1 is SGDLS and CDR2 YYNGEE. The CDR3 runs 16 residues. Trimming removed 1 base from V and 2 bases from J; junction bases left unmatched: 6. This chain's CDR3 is CASSVRASGPTDTQYF. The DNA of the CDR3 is TGTGCCAGCAGCGTACGGGCTAGCGGGCCCACAGATACGCAGTATTTT.

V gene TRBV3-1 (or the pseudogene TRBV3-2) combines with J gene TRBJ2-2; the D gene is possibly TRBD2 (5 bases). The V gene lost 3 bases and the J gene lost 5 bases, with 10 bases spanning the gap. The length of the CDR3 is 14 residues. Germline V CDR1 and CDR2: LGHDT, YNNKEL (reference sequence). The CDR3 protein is CASSHTSRTGELFF. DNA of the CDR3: TGTGCCAGCAGCCATACTAGTCGAACCGGGGAGCTGTTTTTT.

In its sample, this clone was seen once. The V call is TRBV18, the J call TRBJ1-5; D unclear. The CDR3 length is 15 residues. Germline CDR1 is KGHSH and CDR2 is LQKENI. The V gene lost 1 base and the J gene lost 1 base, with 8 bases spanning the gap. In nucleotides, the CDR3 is TGTGCCAGCTCACCACAAGACGGGAGCAATCAGCCCCAGCATTTT. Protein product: CASSPQDGSNQPQHF.